This is a list of T cell receptor beta chains from one sample in a study of CD8 T cells in ankylosing spondylitis. TCRdb re-called the 5' RACE reads with MiXCR, one entry per CDR3 protein. This table has 200,000 to 250,000 distinct CDR3 sequences, about 10% appearing once. The sequencing input was blood, either unsorted or a sorted T cell fraction (not recorded which). The source is a male donor with ankylosing spondylitis or in good health (not recorded which). The CDR3 runs from the conserved cysteine through the conserved F or W. The D gene is left open where the match is weak. Clone size is stated in some rows and not others, as once, few, many or a class when expanded.

clone size: few
V gene: TRBV11-2
D gene: NA
J gene: TRBJ2-1
CDR3 length: 13
CDR3 DNA: TGTGCCAGCAGCCCTCGCACCTACAATGAGCAGTTCTTC
CDR3 protein: CASSPRTYNEQFF

clone size: many
V gene: TRBV20-1
D gene: NA
J gene: TRBJ2-7
CDR3 length: 11
CDR3 DNA: TGCAGTGCCGACCGGGTCGGCGAGCAGTACTTC
CDR3 protein: CSADRVGEQYF

clone size: many
V gene: TRBV11-2
D gene: NA
J gene: TRBJ2-1
CDR3 length: 15
CDR3 DNA: TGTGCCAGCACCGGGGGACTCAGCTCCTACAATGAGCAGTTCTTC
CDR3 protein: CASTGGLSSYNEQFF

clone size: many
V gene: TRBV12-3/TRBV12-4
D gene: TRBD1
J gene: TRBJ1-2
CDR3 length: 12
CDR3 DNA: TGTGCCAGCACCAGGGGGGCTTGGGGCTACACCTTC
CDR3 protein: CASTRGAWGYTF

clone size: NA
V gene: TRBV6-5
D gene: NA
J gene: TRBJ2-2
CDR3 length: 15
CDR3 DNA: TGTGCCAGCAGTTACCCTCCTAGCGCTTCCGGGGAGCTGTTTTTT
CDR3 protein: CASSYPPSASGELFF

clone size: once
V gene: TRBV6-1
D gene: NA
J gene: TRBJ2-1
CDR3 length: 14
CDR3 DNA: TGTGCCAGCACCTCTTGGAACTCCTACAATGAGCAGTTCTTC
CDR3 protein: CASTSWNSYNEQFF

clone size: many
V gene: TRBV29-1
D gene: TRBD1
J gene: TRBJ1-5
CDR3 length: 13
CDR3 DNA: TGCAGCGCCCGGACAGGGGGGGATCAGCCCCAGCATTTT
CDR3 protein: CSARTGGDQPQHF

clone size: few
V gene: TRBV7-6
D gene: NA
J gene: TRBJ1-1
CDR3 length: 14
CDR3 DNA: TGTGCCAGCAGCCCTGTGGGGCGAGACACTGAAGCTTTCTTT
CDR3 protein: CASSPVGRDTEAFF

clone size: few
V gene: TRBV6-1
D gene: NA
J gene: TRBJ2-4
CDR3 length: 14
CDR3 DNA: TGTGCCAGCAGCCTAGACTGGCCGTACAACATTCAGTACTTC
CDR3 protein: CASSLDWPYNIQYF

clone size: NA
V gene: TRBV2
D gene: NA
J gene: TRBJ2-7
CDR3 length: 17
CDR3 DNA: TGTGCCAGCAGTGAGCTTCGAACAGGGCCCCTTTACTACGAGCAGTACTTC
CDR3 protein: CASSELRTGPLYYEQYF

clone size: few
V gene: TRBV6-5
D gene: NA
J gene: TRBJ2-7
CDR3 length: 14
CDR3 DNA: TGTGCCAGCAGTTACTCGAACAGAGACTACGAGCAGTACTTC
CDR3 protein: CASSYSNRDYEQYF

clone size: many
V gene: TRBV29-1
D gene: TRBD1
J gene: TRBJ1-5
CDR3 length: 13
CDR3 DNA: TGCAGCGTTCGGGGACAGGGCGATCAGCCCCAGCATTTT
CDR3 protein: CSVRGQGDQPQHF

clone size: many
V gene: TRBV29-1
D gene: NA
J gene: TRBJ1-1
CDR3 length: 11
CDR3 DNA: TGCAGCGTTGCCTTGAGCACTGAAGCTTTCTTT
CDR3 protein: CSVALSTEAFF

clone size: many
V gene: TRBV6-5
D gene: NA
J gene: TRBJ1-5
CDR3 length: 15
CDR3 DNA: TGTGCCAGCAGTTATTCCGGCGAAGGTCTTCAGCCCCAGCATTTT
CDR3 protein: CASSYSGEGLQPQHF

clone size: many
V gene: TRBV10-2
D gene: NA
J gene: TRBJ2-2
CDR3 length: 13
CDR3 DNA: TGCGCCAGCACTACGCTTTCCACCGGGGAGCTGTTTTTT
CDR3 protein: CASTTLSTGELFF

clone size: many
V gene: TRBV4-1
D gene: TRBD2
J gene: TRBJ2-1
CDR3 length: 17
CDR3 DNA: TGCGCCAGCAGCCACCAAACAGGGGCGGGGGGGTACAATGAGCAGTTCTTC
CDR3 protein: CASSHQTGAGGYNEQFF

clone size: many
V gene: TRBV4-2
D gene: NA
J gene: TRBJ2-2
CDR3 length: 14
CDR3 DNA: TGTGCCAGCAGCCAAGATCGCGGTTCCGGGGAGCTGTTTTTT
CDR3 protein: CASSQDRGSGELFF

clone size: many
V gene: TRBV12-3/TRBV12-4
D gene: TRBD2
J gene: TRBJ2-5
CDR3 length: 16
CDR3 DNA: TGTGCCAGCAGTCGCGATTGGGACTACGGGGACGAGACCCAGTACTTC
CDR3 protein: CASSRDWDYGDETQYF

clone size: many
V gene: TRBV18
D gene: NA
J gene: TRBJ2-5
CDR3 length: 12
CDR3 DNA: TGCGCCAGCAGCCCCCTCCAAGAGACCCAGTACTTC
CDR3 protein: CASSPLQETQYF

clone size: many
V gene: TRBV6-4
D gene: TRBD2
J gene: TRBJ2-2
CDR3 length: 17
CDR3 DNA: TGTGCCAGCACTCTACGGACTAGCGGAGAGAACACCGGGGAGCTGTTTTTT
CDR3 protein: CASTLRTSGENTGELFF

clone size: few
V gene: TRBV2
D gene: TRBD1
J gene: TRBJ1-4
CDR3 length: 13
CDR3 DNA: TGTGCCACCTCGAGGGGGCCTAATGAAAAACTGTTTTTT
CDR3 protein: CATSRGPNEKLFF

clone size: many
V gene: TRBV5-1
D gene: NA
J gene: TRBJ2-3
CDR3 length: 14
CDR3 DNA: TGCGCCAGCAGCCTTAGCGGATACACAGATACGCAGTATTTT
CDR3 protein: CASSLSGYTDTQYF

clone size: NA
V gene: TRBV28
D gene: TRBD2
J gene: TRBJ2-1
CDR3 length: 16
CDR3 DNA: TGTGCCAGCAGTTTCCCGGCGTTAGCGGGCTACAATGAGCAGTTCTTC
CDR3 protein: CASSFPALAGYNEQFF

clone size: many
V gene: TRBV3-1
D gene: NA
J gene: TRBJ2-1
CDR3 length: 13
CDR3 DNA: TGTGCCAGCAGCCAAAACGGAGTTGGTGAGCAGTTCTTC
CDR3 protein: CASSQNGVGEQFF

clone size: many
V gene: TRBV5-1
D gene: NA
J gene: TRBJ2-7
CDR3 length: 14
CDR3 DNA: TGCGCCAGCAGCTGGGGGGGACAGGTCGGCGAGCAGTACTTC
CDR3 protein: CASSWGGQVGEQYF

clone size: many
V gene: TRBV12-3/TRBV12-4
D gene: NA
J gene: TRBJ1-1
CDR3 length: 15
CDR3 DNA: TGTGCCAGCAGCCCTAGAAGGGCTATGAACACTGAAGCTTTCTTT
CDR3 protein: CASSPRRAMNTEAFF

clone size: many
V gene: TRBV20-1
D gene: NA
J gene: TRBJ2-1
CDR3 length: 13
CDR3 DNA: TGCAGTGCTCCCAAGTCTACCCACAATGAGCAGTTCTTC
CDR3 protein: CSAPKSTHNEQFF

clone size: many
V gene: TRBV12-3/TRBV12-4
D gene: NA
J gene: TRBJ2-2
CDR3 length: 14
CDR3 DNA: TGTGCCAGCAGTGGGGGTGCGAACACCGGGGAGCTGTTTTTT
CDR3 protein: CASSGGANTGELFF

clone size: many
V gene: TRBV12-3/TRBV12-4
D gene: NA
J gene: TRBJ2-2
CDR3 length: 15
CDR3 DNA: TGTGCCAGCAGTTGGAGAGGGGCGAACACCGGGGAGCTGTTTTTT
CDR3 protein: CASSWRGANTGELFF

clone size: few
V gene: TRBV3-1
D gene: NA
J gene: TRBJ2-3
CDR3 length: 11
CDR3 DNA: TGTGCCAGCAGCGAGAGTGATACGCAGTATTTT
CDR3 protein: CASSESDTQYF

clone size: NA
V gene: TRBV2
D gene: NA
J gene: TRBJ2-1
CDR3 length: 13
CDR3 DNA: TGTGCCAGCAGTGAAGCGCTTGTTAATGAGCAGTTCTTC
CDR3 protein: CASSEALVNEQFF

clone size: NA
V gene: TRBV4-1
D gene: NA
J gene: TRBJ1-3
CDR3 length: 17
CDR3 DNA: TGCGCCAGCAGCCTCCAAACGGGGCTAGACTCTGGAAACACCATATATTTT
CDR3 protein: CASSLQTGLDSGNTIYF

clone size: many
V gene: TRBV5-1
D gene: NA
J gene: TRBJ2-4
CDR3 length: 13
CDR3 DNA: TGCGCCAGCAGCTTGGATTGGGGCAACATTCAGTACTTC
CDR3 protein: CASSLDWGNIQYF

clone size: many
V gene: TRBV6-1
D gene: TRBD1
J gene: TRBJ1-2
CDR3 length: 15
CDR3 DNA: TGTGCCAGCAGTCCCCTGACGGGGACAGCCCATGGCTACACCTTC
CDR3 protein: CASSPLTGTAHGYTF

clone size: few
V gene: TRBV6-1
D gene: NA
J gene: TRBJ2-2
CDR3 length: 13
CDR3 DNA: TGTGCCAGCAGGAAGGACGGCACCGGGGAGCTGTTTTTT
CDR3 protein: CASRKDGTGELFF

clone size: NA
V gene: TRBV2
D gene: TRBD2
J gene: TRBJ2-2
CDR3 length: 13
CDR3 DNA: TGTGCCAGCACCGGGAGGCCCACCGGGGAGCTGTTTTTT
CDR3 protein: CASTGRPTGELFF

clone size: NA
V gene: TRBV20-1
D gene: TRBD2
J gene: TRBJ2-1
CDR3 length: 14
CDR3 DNA: TGCAGTGCTAGAGATACTAGCGGGAATAATGAGCAGTTCTTC
CDR3 protein: CSARDTSGNNEQFF